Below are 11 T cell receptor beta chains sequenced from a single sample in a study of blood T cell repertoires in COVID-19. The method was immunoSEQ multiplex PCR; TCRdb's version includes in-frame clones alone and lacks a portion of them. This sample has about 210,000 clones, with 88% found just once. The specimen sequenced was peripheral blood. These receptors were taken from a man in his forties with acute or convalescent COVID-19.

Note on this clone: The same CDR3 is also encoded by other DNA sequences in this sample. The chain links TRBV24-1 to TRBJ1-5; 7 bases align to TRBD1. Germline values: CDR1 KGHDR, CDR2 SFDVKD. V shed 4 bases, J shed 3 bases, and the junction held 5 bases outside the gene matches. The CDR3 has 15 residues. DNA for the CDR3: TGTGCCACCAGTGACCCTACAGGGGCCAATCAGCCCCAGCATTTT. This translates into CATSDPTGANQPQHF.

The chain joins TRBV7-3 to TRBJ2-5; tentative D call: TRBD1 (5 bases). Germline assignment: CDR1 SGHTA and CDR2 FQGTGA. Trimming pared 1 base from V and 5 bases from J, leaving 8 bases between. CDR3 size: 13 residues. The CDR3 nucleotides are TGTGCCAGCAGCTTAAGTAGGGGCGAGACCCAGTACTTC. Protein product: CASSLSRGETQYF.

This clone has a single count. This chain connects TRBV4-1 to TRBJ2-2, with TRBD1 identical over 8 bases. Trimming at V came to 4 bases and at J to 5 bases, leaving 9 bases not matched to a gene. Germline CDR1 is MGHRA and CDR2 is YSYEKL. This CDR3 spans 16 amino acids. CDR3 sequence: CASSPPGQAITGELFF. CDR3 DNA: TGCGCCAGCAGCCCCCCGGGACAGGCAATAACCGGGGAGCTGTTTTTT.

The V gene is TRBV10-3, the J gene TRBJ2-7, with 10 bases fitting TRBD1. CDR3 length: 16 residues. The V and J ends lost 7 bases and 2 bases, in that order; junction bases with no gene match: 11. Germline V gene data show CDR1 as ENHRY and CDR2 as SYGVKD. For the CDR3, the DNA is TGTGCCATCACCGACCCCGGACAGGGGGGAACCTACGAGCAGTACTTC. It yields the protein CAITDPGQGGTYEQYF.

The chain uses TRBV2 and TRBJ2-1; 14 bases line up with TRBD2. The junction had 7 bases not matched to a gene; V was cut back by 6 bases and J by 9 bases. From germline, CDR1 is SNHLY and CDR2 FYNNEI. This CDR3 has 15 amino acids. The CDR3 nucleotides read TGTGCCAGCAGGGCGTTGACTAGCGGGGGGGCTGAGCAGTTCTTC. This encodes CASRALTSGGAEQFF.

The CDR3 is CASSLTGFGEKLFF. CDR3 in DNA: TGTGCCAGCAGTTTGACAGGGTTTGGAGAAAAACTGTTTTTT. The chain employs TRBV27 and TRBJ1-4, with 7 nucleotides matching TRBD1. The CDR3 has 14 residues. V lost 3 bases to trimming and J lost 8 bases; unmatched junction nucleotides: 6. Germline values: CDR1 MNHEY, CDR2 SMNVEV (reference sequence).

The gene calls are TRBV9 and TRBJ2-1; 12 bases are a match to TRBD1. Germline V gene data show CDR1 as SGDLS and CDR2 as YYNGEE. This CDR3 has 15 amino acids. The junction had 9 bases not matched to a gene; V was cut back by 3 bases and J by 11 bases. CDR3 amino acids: CASSATGTGGAQQFF. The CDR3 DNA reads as TGTGCCAGCAGCGCGACCGGGACAGGGGGCGCGCAGCAGTTCTTC. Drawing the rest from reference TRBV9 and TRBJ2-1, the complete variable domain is DSGVTQTPKHLITATGQRVTLRCSPRSGDLSVYWYQQSLDQGLQFLIQYYNGEERAKGNILERFSAQQFPDLHSELNLSSLELGDSALYFCASSATGTGGAQQFFGPGTRLTVL.

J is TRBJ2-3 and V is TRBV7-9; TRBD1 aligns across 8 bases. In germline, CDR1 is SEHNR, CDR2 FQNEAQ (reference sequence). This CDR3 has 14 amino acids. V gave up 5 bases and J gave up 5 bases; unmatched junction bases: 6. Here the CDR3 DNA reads TGTGCCAGCAGCATGAGGACAGGGAAAGATACGCAGTATTTT. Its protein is CASSMRTGKDTQYF.

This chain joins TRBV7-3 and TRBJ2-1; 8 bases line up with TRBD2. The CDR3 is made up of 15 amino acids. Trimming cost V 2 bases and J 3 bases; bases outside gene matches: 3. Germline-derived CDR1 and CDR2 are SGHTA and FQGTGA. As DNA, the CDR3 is TGTGCCAGCAGCTTATCTAGCGGGTACTACAATGAGCAGTTCTTC. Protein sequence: CASSLSSGYYNEQFF. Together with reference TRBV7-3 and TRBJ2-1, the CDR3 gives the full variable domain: GAGVSQTPSNKVTEKGKYVELRCDPISGHTALYWYRQSLGQGPEFLIYFQGTGAADDSGLPNDRFFAVRPEGSVSTLKIQRTERGDSAVYLCASSLSSGYYNEQFFGPGTRLTVL.

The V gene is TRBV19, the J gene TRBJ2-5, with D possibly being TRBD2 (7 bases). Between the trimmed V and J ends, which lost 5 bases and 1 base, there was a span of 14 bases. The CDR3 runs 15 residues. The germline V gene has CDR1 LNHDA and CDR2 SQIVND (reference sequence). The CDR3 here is CASSGGGGIQETQYF. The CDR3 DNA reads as TGTGCCAGTAGTGGGGGCGGGGGTATCCAAGAGACCCAGTACTTC.

CDR3 sequence: CASSVGGQAANTIYF. DNA for the CDR3: TGTGCCAGCAGCGTAGGAGGGCAGGCGGCAAACACCATATATTTT. V and J are TRBV9 and TRBJ1-3; D uncertain. V shed 0 bases and J shed 6 bases, with 13 bases lying between them. Germline CDR1 reads SGDLS; CDR2 reads YYNGEE. CDR3 length: 15 amino acids.